The rows below give T cell receptor beta chains drawn from one sample of a study of early T cells in non-severe SARS-CoV-2 infection. TCRdb ran MiXCR on the 5' RACE reads and lists one entry per CDR3 protein. Among 90,000 to 120,000 distinct CDR3 sequences listed, 9% to 13% were seen once. Sample: whole blood. The receptor set was obtained from an adult who was a healthcare worker with PCR-confirmed SARS-CoV-2 infection or an uninfected control (not recorded which). Both conserved end residues are part of each CDR3. A D gene is named only where the DNA matches it firmly. Part of the rows lack a size; the others show once, few, many or a class for expanded clones.

v_gene: TRBV2
abundance: NA
j_gene: TRBJ2-1
d_gene: NA
CDR3nt: TGTGCCAGCAGTGGAGAGGGCAAATCCCAGTTCTTC
CDR3aa: CASSGEGKSQFF

v_gene: TRBV20-1
abundance: many
j_gene: TRBJ1-2
d_gene: TRBD1
CDR3nt: TGCAGTGCTAGAAGGGACAGCAACTATGGCTACACCTTC
CDR3aa: CSARRDSNYGYTF

v_gene: TRBV19
abundance: few
j_gene: TRBJ1-1
d_gene: TRBD1
CDR3nt: TGTGCCAGTACTACGACAGGGATCATGAACACTGAAGCTTTCTTT
CDR3aa: CASTTTGIMNTEAFF

v_gene: TRBV5-5
abundance: many
j_gene: TRBJ1-5
d_gene: NA
CDR3nt: TGTGCCAGCAGCCGAGTCCTCAAGCTACAGTGGTATGTGCCCCAGCATTTT
CDR3aa: CASSRVLKLQWYVPQHF

v_gene: TRBV4-1
abundance: many
j_gene: TRBJ1-2
d_gene: NA
CDR3nt: TGCGCCAGCAGCCTTCCAACCTCCGGGACACCTATCTATGGCTACACCTTC
CDR3aa: CASSLPTSGTPIYGYTF

v_gene: TRBV20-1
abundance: many
j_gene: TRBJ1-2
d_gene: NA
CDR3nt: TGCAGTGCTAGACCAGGGGTGGGCTATGGCTACACCTTC
CDR3aa: CSARPGVGYGYTF

v_gene: TRBV10-2
abundance: NA
j_gene: TRBJ2-3
d_gene: NA
CDR3nt: TGCGCCACATCCGGCCCCACAGATACGCAGTATTTT
CDR3aa: CATSGPTDTQYF

v_gene: TRBV29-1
abundance: few
j_gene: TRBJ2-3
d_gene: NA
CDR3nt: TGCAGCGTTGAGTCTAGGTCCCAAGTGGGTACGCAGTATTTT
CDR3aa: CSVESRSQVGTQYF

v_gene: TRBV28
abundance: few
j_gene: TRBJ2-5
d_gene: NA
CDR3nt: TGTGCCAGCAGCAAAGATTTGCGGACCCAGTACTTC
CDR3aa: CASSKDLRTQYF

v_gene: TRBV5-4
abundance: few
j_gene: TRBJ2-1
d_gene: TRBD2
CDR3nt: TGTGCCAGCAGCTTGTCACTAGCGGGGGGCAATGAGCAGTTCTTC
CDR3aa: CASSLSLAGGNEQFF

v_gene: TRBV5-4
abundance: few
j_gene: TRBJ2-6
d_gene: TRBD1
CDR3nt: TGTGCCAGCACATTCGGGACAGGGCTCTCTGGGGCCAACGTCCTGATTTTC
CDR3aa: CASTFGTGLSGANVLIF

v_gene: TRBV7-8
abundance: NA
j_gene: TRBJ2-5
d_gene: NA
CDR3nt: TGTGCCAGCAGCTTAGCTAGGCCGGTGGAGACCCAGTACTTC
CDR3aa: CASSLARPVETQYF

v_gene: TRBV7-2
abundance: few
j_gene: TRBJ1-1
d_gene: TRBD1
CDR3nt: TGTGCCAGCAGCTTAGAGTCCAGGGGGTACAGGTTGAACACTGAAGCTTTCTTT
CDR3aa: CASSLESRGYRLNTEAFF

v_gene: TRBV6-5
abundance: many
j_gene: TRBJ1-1
d_gene: NA
CDR3nt: TGTGCCAGCAGCAGGGGTTCGAGTAACACTGAAGTTTTCTTT
CDR3aa: CASSRGSSNTEVFF

v_gene: TRBV6-5
abundance: many
j_gene: TRBJ2-3
d_gene: NA
CDR3nt: TGTGCCAGCAGTTACTCGACGGCAGGGCTCCAAGATACGCAGTATTTT
CDR3aa: CASSYSTAGLQDTQYF

v_gene: TRBV3-1
abundance: many
j_gene: TRBJ1-1
d_gene: NA
CDR3nt: TGTGCCAGCAGCCAAGCAGGGATCGGCCCTGAAGCTTTCTTT
CDR3aa: CASSQAGIGPEAFF

v_gene: TRBV7-2
abundance: many
j_gene: TRBJ1-2
d_gene: NA
CDR3nt: TGTGCCAGCAGCTTAGTTCGGGATTCTGGCTACACCTTC
CDR3aa: CASSLVRDSGYTF

v_gene: TRBV27
abundance: NA
j_gene: TRBJ1-1
d_gene: NA
CDR3nt: TGTGCCAGCAGTTCCCACAGAGAGACTGAAGCTTTCTTT
CDR3aa: CASSSHRETEAFF

v_gene: TRBV6-5
abundance: few
j_gene: TRBJ2-1
d_gene: TRBD2
CDR3nt: TGTGCCAGCACGAATCCAGGGATAGCGGGAGGGCTCTCCTACAATGAGCAGTTCTTC
CDR3aa: CASTNPGIAGGLSYNEQFF

v_gene: TRBV11-2
abundance: few
j_gene: TRBJ2-1
d_gene: TRBD2
CDR3nt: TGTGCCAGCAGCCCAGACCCGGGGGGTGAGCAGTTCTTC
CDR3aa: CASSPDPGGEQFF

v_gene: TRBV27
abundance: many
j_gene: TRBJ1-1
d_gene: NA
CDR3nt: TGTGCCAGCAGCCCTGGCGGGGGCGGGTATTTTCCTTTCTTT
CDR3aa: CASSPGGGGYFPFF

v_gene: TRBV12-3/TRBV12-4
abundance: many
j_gene: TRBJ2-3
d_gene: TRBD2
CDR3nt: TGTGCCAGCAGTTTAGCACCGGGGGGATCCACAGATACGCAGTATTTT
CDR3aa: CASSLAPGGSTDTQYF

v_gene: TRBV7-9
abundance: many
j_gene: TRBJ2-5
d_gene: TRBD2
CDR3nt: TGTGCCAGCAGCTCCGGACTAGGAGCGGGGACCCAGTACTTC
CDR3aa: CASSSGLGAGTQYF

v_gene: TRBV11-2
abundance: few
j_gene: TRBJ2-7
d_gene: NA
CDR3nt: TGTGCCAGCAGCTTAGATGGGAGGCTCCACGAGCAGTACTTC
CDR3aa: CASSLDGRLHEQYF

v_gene: TRBV7-8
abundance: few
j_gene: TRBJ2-5
d_gene: TRBD2
CDR3nt: TGTGCCAGCAGCTTAGAGCTAGCGGGAGGAGAGACCCAGTACTTC
CDR3aa: CASSLELAGGETQYF